These T cell receptor beta chains were read from a single sample in a study of CD8+ T cells in alopecia areata. The table came from immunoSEQ multiplex PCR; TCRdb's copy has only in-frame clones and leaves some out. The data show roughly 65,000 clones, 45% to 50% seen once. Source: CD8+ T cells sorted from blood, taken at week 0. The receptors derive from a human donor with alopecia areata. CDR3s include the opening cysteine and the closing phenylalanine or tryptophan. The order of the fields is clone size, V gene, J gene, D gene, CDR3 protein, CDR3 DNA. The D gene is left open where the match is weak. Some rows mark clone size as missing; the rest say once, few, many or name a class of expanded clone.

NA	TRBV6-5	TRBJ2-5	NA	CASSYGTSEETQYF	TGTGCCAGCAGTTACGGGACAAGCGAAGAGACCCAGTACTTC
few	TRBV28	TRBJ1-1	NA	CASTRREVNTEAFF	TGTGCCAGCACCCGCCGAGAAGTGAACACTGAAGCTTTCTTT
NA	TRBV27	TRBJ2-7	NA	CASSLRQDGEQYF	TGTGCCAGCAGTTTGCGGCAGGACGGCGAGCAGTACTTC
NA	TRBV4-3	TRBJ1-2	NA	CASSQALRQEPVGYTF	TGCGCCAGCAGCCAAGCCCTTCGACAGGAACCCGTCGGCTACACCTTC
once	TRBV25-1	TRBJ1-1	TRBD1	CASSLQGWTEAFF	TGTGCCAGCAGCCTACAGGGGTGGACTGAAGCTTTCTTT
few	TRBV5-1	TRBJ1-2	TRBD1	CASSGSGTANYGYTF	TGCGCCAGCAGCGGCTCCGGGACAGCTAACTATGGCTACACCTTC
few	TRBV14	TRBJ1-1	NA	CASSQVKHTEAFF	TGTGCCAGCAGCCAAGTAAAACACACTGAAGCTTTCTTT
few	TRBV7-9	TRBJ2-3	TRBD1	CASSSILDRGTDTQYF	TGTGCCAGCAGCTCAATCTTGGACAGGGGCACAGATACGCAGTATTTT
few	TRBV28	TRBJ2-1	TRBD2	CAVAGGSSYNEQFF	TGTGCCGTAGCGGGAGGAAGCTCCTACAATGAGCAGTTCTTC
few	TRBV29-1	TRBJ2-7	TRBD1	CSVAPGTGDYKTQYF	TGCAGCGTTGCCCCCGGGACAGGAGACTACAAAACACAGTACTTC
NA	TRBV7-6	TRBJ2-7	NA	CASSLAPGYEQYF	TGTGCCAGCAGCTTAGCGCCCGGCTACGAGCAGTACTTC
once	TRBV30	TRBJ1-2	NA	CAWSVGQGYDGYTF	TGTGCCTGGAGTGTGGGGCAGGGCTATGATGGCTACACCTTC
few	TRBV4-1	TRBJ2-1	NA	CASSQDPGYEQFF	TGCGCCAGCAGCCAAGATCCAGGTTATGAGCAGTTCTTC
NA	TRBV11-1	TRBJ2-5	NA	CASSLGPFRYF	TGTGCCAGCAGCTTAGGACCCTTTCGGTACTTC
NA	TRBV2	TRBJ2-3	NA	CASSESRLSTDTQYF	TGTGCCAGCAGTGAGTCGCGGTTAAGCACAGATACGCAGTATTTT
few	TRBV27	TRBJ2-1	TRBD2	CASGGLAGVHEQFF	TGTGCCAGCGGAGGACTAGCGGGAGTTCATGAGCAGTTCTTC
NA	TRBV4-1	TRBJ1-3	NA	CASGPETGNTIYF	TGCGCCAGCGGCCCCGAGACTGGAAACACCATATATTTT
once	TRBV27	TRBJ2-7	NA	CASSPALGYEQYF	TGTGCCAGCAGCCCCGCCCTCGGGTACGAGCAGTACTTC
NA	TRBV12-5	TRBJ2-1	NA	CASGLVASEQFF	TGTGCTAGTGGTTTGGTTGCCAGCGAGCAGTTCTTC
NA	TRBV15	TRBJ2-1	TRBD1	CATTSDRGHEQFF	TGTGCCACCACCTCGGACAGGGGCCATGAGCAGTTCTTC
NA	TRBV2	TRBJ2-1	NA	CASKEREAAYNEQFF	TGTGCCAGCAAGGAACGGGAAGCGGCCTACAATGAGCAGTTCTTC
NA	TRBV7-9	TRBJ2-2	NA	CASSPSQSTGELFF	TGTGCCAGCAGCCCTAGTCAGAGCACCGGGGAGCTGTTTTTT
NA	TRBV7-9	TRBJ2-7	TRBD2	CASSQGLAINGEQYF	TGTGCCAGCAGTCAGGGACTAGCGATCAACGGGGAGCAGTACTTC
NA	TRBV10-3	TRBJ2-3	NA	CAISGPEGTEDTQYF	TGTGCCATCAGTGGGCCGGAGGGCACGGAAGATACGCAGTATTTT
NA	TRBV15	TRBJ2-7	NA	CATSSAQDYEQYF	TGTGCCACCAGCAGCGCACAGGACTACGAGCAGTACTTC
NA	TRBV28	TRBJ2-5	NA	CASSLFQETQYF	TGTGCCAGCAGTTTATTTCAAGAGACCCAGTACTTC
NA	TRBV19	TRBJ1-1	TRBD1	CASSPGQGASEAFF	TGTGCCAGTAGTCCGGGACAGGGGGCATCTGAAGCTTTCTTT
NA	TRBV5-4	TRBJ1-1	NA	CASSLAVTGKHTEAFF	TGTGCCAGCAGCTTGGCGGTAACCGGGAAGCACACTGAAGCTTTCTTT
few	TRBV27	TRBJ2-3	TRBD1	CASSFGTGPDTQYF	TGTGCCAGCAGTTTCGGGACAGGGCCAGATACGCAGTATTTT
NA	TRBV15	TRBJ1-1	TRBD1	CATLGQGAEAFF	TGTGCCACCTTGGGACAGGGGGCTGAAGCTTTCTTT
few	TRBV29-1	TRBJ2-5	NA	CSGGLGTDGETQYF	TGCAGTGGGGGTCTAGGGACGGACGGAGAGACCCAGTACTTC
NA	TRBV5-1	TRBJ2-7	NA	CASSFGATYEQYF	TGCGCCAGCAGCTTCGGCGCAACCTACGAGCAGTACTTC
few	TRBV28	TRBJ2-1	NA	CASSVLSSYNEQFF	TGTGCCAGCAGCGTCCTCAGCTCCTACAATGAGCAGTTCTTC
NA	TRBV7-2	TRBJ1-2	TRBD1	CASSSGGEGANGYTF	TGTGCCAGCAGCTCCGGTGGGGAGGGGGCGAATGGCTACACCTTC
NA	TRBV6-5	TRBJ1-2	TRBD1	CASSYSGTGLHYTF	TGTGCCAGCAGTTACTCAGGGACAGGATTACACTACACCTTC
NA	TRBV27	TRBJ1-2	TRBD1	CASRQGANGYTF	TGTGCCAGCAGACAGGGGGCGAATGGCTACACCTTC
NA	TRBV27	TRBJ2-1	NA	CASSLTWNNEQFF	TGTGCCAGCAGTCTGACGTGGAACAATGAGCAGTTCTTC
NA	TRBV11-2	TRBJ2-1	NA	CASSLQLAPSLYEQFF	TGTGCCAGCAGCTTACAACTAGCCCCTTCTCTCTATGAGCAGTTCTTC
NA	TRBV5-6	TRBJ1-1	TRBD1	CASSPGTVEAFF	TGTGCCAGCAGCCCCGGGACAGTTGAAGCTTTCTTT
NA	TRBV6-5	TRBJ1-1	NA	CASSGGTTSTFF	TGTGCCAGCAGTGGCGGGACAACCTCCACTTTCTTT
few	TRBV29-1	TRBJ2-3	TRBD2	CSVEGWEREPDTQYF	TGCAGCGTTGAAGGTTGGGAGCGGGAGCCCGATACGCAGTATTTT
few	TRBV14	TRBJ1-5	TRBD1	CASSHGTGVPQHF	TGTGCCAGCAGCCATGGGACAGGGGTGCCCCAGCATTTT
medium-sized	TRBV7-6	TRBJ2-2	TRBD2	CASSVTSGTTGELFF	TGTGCCAGCAGCGTGACTAGCGGGACAACCGGGGAGCTGTTTTTT
few	TRBV6-6	TRBJ2-2	NA	CASSYSATNTGELFF	TGTGCCAGCAGTTACTCAGCTACGAACACCGGGGAGCTGTTTTTT
NA	TRBV7-2	TRBJ1-2	TRBD1	CASSPGTGSNYGYTF	TGTGCCAGCAGCCCGGGGACAGGCTCTAACTATGGCTACACCTTC
NA	TRBV29-1	TRBJ2-7	NA	CSVEDPSRYEQYF	TGCAGCGTTGAAGATCCTAGCCGCTACGAGCAGTACTTC
NA	TRBV7-2	TRBJ2-3	TRBD2	CASRQTSGSLDTQYF	TGTGCCAGCAGGCAGACTAGCGGGAGTTTAGATACGCAGTATTTT
few	TRBV10-3	TRBJ2-7	NA	CAISESPYEQYF	TGTGCCATCAGTGAGTCGCCCTACGAGCAGTACTTC
NA	TRBV25-1	TRBJ2-7	NA	CASSELPSYEQYF	TGTGCCAGCAGTGAGCTCCCCTCCTACGAGCAGTACTTC
NA	TRBV11-3	TRBJ2-1	NA	CASSSRDTSYNEQFF	TGTGCCAGCAGCTCCCGGGACACCTCCTACAATGAGCAGTTCTTC
once	TRBV13	TRBJ2-7	NA	CASSEATNNYEQYF	TGTGCCAGCTCCGAGGCGACCAACAACTACGAGCAGTACTTC
NA	TRBV18	TRBJ2-5	NA	CASSPPTLGTAQETQYF	TGTGCCAGCTCACCGCCGACTTTGGGGACTGCACAAGAGACCCAGTACTTC
NA	TRBV2	TRBJ2-7	NA	CASSEGPGSGREQYF	TGTGCCAGCAGTGAAGGCCCGGGTTCTGGACGCGAGCAGTACTTC
many	TRBV7-2	TRBJ2-7	TRBD2	CASSLTSGNYEQYF	TGTGCCAGCAGCTTGACTAGCGGGAACTACGAGCAGTACTTC
few	TRBV7-6	TRBJ2-3	NA	CASSLGTDTQYF	TGTGCCAGCAGCTTGGGCACAGATACGCAGTATTTT